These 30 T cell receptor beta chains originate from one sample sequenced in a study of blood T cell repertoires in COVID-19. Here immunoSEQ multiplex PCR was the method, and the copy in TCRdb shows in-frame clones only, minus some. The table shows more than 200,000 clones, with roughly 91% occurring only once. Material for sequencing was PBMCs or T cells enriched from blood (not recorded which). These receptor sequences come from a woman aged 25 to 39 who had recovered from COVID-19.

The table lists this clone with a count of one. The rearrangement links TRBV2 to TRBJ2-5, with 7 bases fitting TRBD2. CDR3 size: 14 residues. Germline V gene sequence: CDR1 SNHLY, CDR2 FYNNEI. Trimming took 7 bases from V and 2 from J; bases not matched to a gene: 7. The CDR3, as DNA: TGTGCCAGCACGGCGGGAGCTACACAAGAGACCCAGTACTTC. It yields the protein CASTAGATQETQYF.

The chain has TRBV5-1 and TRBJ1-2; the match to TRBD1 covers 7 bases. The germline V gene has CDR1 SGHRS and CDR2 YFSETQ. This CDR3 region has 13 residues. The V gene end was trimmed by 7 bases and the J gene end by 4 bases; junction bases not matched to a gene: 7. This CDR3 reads CASGQTGAYGYTF. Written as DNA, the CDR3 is TGCGCCAGCGGACAAACAGGGGCCTATGGCTACACCTTC.

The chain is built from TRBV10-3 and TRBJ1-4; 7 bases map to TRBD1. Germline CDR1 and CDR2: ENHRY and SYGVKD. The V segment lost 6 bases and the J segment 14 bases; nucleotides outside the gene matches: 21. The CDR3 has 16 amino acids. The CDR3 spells CAIRRVNEDRFPSLFF. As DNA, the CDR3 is TGTGCCATCAGACGAGTGAATGAGGACAGGTTCCCATCCCTGTTTTTT.

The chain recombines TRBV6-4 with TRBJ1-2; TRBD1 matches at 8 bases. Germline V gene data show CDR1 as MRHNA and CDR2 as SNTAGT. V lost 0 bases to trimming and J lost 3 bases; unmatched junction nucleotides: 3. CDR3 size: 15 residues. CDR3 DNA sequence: TGTGCCAGCAGTGACTCACCGGGACAGGACTATGGCTACACCTTC. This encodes CASSDSPGQDYGYTF.

The CDR3 bases are TGTGCCACCAGTGATCGTTGGACTAGGGTATACAATGAGCAGTTCTTC. Protein product: CATSDRWTRVYNEQFF. The chain joins TRBV24-1 to TRBJ2-1; the match to TRBD2 covers 7 bases. The CDR3 loop spans 16 amino acids. Looked up from germline, CDR1 is KGHDR and CDR2 is SFDVKD. The junction had 8 bases not matched to a gene; V was cut back by 3 bases and J by 4 bases.

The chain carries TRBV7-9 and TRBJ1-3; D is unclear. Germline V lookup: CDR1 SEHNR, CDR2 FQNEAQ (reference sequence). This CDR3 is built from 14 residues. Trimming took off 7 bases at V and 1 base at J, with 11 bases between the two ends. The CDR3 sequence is CASTLAGSGNTIYF. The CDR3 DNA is TGTGCCAGCACCCTAGCCGGTTCTGGAAACACCATATATTTT.

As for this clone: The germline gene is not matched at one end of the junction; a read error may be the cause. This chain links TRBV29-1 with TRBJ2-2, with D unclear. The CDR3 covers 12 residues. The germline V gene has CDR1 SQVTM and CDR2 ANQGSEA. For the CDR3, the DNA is TGTGCCGGTCTCCCGCCCGGCGGGGAGCTGTTTTTT. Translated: CAGLPPGGELFF.

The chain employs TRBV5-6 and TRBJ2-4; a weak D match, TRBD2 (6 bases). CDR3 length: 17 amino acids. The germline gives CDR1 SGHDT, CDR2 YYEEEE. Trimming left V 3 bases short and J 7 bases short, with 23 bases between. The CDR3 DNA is TGTGCCAGCAGCTACGGATTAAACGGAGCCGGAGGGAACATTCAGTACTTC. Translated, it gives CASSYGLNGAGGNIQYF.

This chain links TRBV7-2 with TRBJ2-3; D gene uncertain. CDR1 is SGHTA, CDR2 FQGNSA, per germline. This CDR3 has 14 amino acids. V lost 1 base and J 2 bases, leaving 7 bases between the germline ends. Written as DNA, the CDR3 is TGTGCCAGCAGCTTAGTCCTTGTCACAGATACGCAGTATTTT. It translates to CASSLVLVTDTQYF.

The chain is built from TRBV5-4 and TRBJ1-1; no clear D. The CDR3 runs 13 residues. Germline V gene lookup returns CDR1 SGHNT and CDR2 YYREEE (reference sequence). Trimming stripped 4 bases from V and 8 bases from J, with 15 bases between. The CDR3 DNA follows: TGTGCCAGCAGCCAATGGGAGGCACAAGAAGCTTTCTTT. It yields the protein CASSQWEAQEAFF.

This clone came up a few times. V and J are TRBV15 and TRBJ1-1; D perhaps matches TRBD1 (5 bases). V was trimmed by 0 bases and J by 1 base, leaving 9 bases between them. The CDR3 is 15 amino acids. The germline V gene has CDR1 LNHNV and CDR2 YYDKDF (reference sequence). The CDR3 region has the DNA TGTGCCACCAGCAGAGATTTAGGGGCGAACACTGAAGCTTTCTTT. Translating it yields CATSRDLGANTEAFF.

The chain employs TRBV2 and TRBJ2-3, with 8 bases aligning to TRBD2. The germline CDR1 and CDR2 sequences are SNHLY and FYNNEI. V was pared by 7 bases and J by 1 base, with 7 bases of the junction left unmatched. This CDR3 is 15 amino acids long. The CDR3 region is CASNWREDRTDTQYF. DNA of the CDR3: TGTGCCAGCAACTGGCGGGAGGATCGCACAGATACGCAGTATTTT.

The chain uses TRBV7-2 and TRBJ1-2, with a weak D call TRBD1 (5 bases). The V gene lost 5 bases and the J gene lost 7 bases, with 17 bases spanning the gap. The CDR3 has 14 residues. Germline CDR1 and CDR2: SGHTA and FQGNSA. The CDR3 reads CASSPREGVSGYTF. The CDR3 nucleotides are TGTGCCAGCAGCCCCAGGGAGGGTGTAAGTGGCTACACCTTC.

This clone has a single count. The CDR3 loop reads CASSIGASNQPQHF. In DNA, the CDR3 is TGTGCCAGCAGTATAGGGGCTAGCAATCAGCCCCAGCATTTT. V is TRBV6-5 and J is TRBJ1-5; TRBD1 might be the D (5 bases). The V gene lost 5 bases and the J gene lost 0 bases, with 8 bases spanning the gap. The CDR3 totals 14 residues. From germline, CDR1 is MNHEY and CDR2 SVGAGI.

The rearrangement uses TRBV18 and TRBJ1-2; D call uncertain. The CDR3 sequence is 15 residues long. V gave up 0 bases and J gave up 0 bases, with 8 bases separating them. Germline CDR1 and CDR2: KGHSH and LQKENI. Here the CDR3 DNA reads TGTGCCAGCTCACCACCCGCAGGTTCTAACTATGGCTACACCTTC. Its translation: CASSPPAGSNYGYTF.

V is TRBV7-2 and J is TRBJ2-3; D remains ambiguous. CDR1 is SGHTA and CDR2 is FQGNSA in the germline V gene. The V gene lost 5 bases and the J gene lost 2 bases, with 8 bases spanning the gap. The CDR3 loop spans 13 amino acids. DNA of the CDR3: TGTGCCAGCAGCCTCGTATACACAGATACGCAGTATTTT. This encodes CASSLVYTDTQYF.

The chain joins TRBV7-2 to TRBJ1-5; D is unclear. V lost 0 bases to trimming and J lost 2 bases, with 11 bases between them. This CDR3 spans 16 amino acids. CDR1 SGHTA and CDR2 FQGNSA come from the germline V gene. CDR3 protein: CASSLARGVGNQPQHF. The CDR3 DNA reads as TGTGCCAGCAGCTTAGCGCGAGGCGTCGGCAATCAGCCCCAGCATTTT.

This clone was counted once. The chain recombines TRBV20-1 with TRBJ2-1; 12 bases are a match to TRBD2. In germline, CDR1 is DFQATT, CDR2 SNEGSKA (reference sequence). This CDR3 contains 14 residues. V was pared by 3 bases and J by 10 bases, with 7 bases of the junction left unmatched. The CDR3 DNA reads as TGCAGTGCTAGTGGACTAGCGGGAAGGGGGGAGCAGTTCTTC. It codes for CSASGLAGRGEQFF.

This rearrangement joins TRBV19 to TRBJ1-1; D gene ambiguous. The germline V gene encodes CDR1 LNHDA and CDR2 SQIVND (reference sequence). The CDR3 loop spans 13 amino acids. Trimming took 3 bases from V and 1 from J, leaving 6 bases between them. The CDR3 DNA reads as TGTGCCAGTAGTATCCCTCCGAACACTGAAGCTTTCTTT. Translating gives CASSIPPNTEAFF.

The CDR3 coding sequence is TGTGCCAGCAGCCAAGAGTTCAGGGGGCTGGATGGCTACACCTTC. Encoded protein: CASSQEFRGLDGYTF. The J gene is TRBJ1-2, the V gene TRBV4-2; 8 positions agree with TRBD1. The V and J ends lost 0 bases and 6 bases, in that order; junction bases with no gene match: 6. The CDR3 extends over 15 amino acids. Germline lookup yields CDR1 LGHNA and CDR2 YNFKEQ.

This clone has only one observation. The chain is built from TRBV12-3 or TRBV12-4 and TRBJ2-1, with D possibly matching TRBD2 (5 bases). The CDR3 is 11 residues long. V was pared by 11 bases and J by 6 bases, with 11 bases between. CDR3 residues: CAVRLFNEQFF. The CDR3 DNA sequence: TGTGCCGTTCGACTATTCAATGAGCAGTTCTTC.

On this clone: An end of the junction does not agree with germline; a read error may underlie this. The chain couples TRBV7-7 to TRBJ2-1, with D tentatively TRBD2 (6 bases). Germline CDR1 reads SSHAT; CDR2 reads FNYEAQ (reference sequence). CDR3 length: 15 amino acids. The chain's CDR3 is CASSASVAVSNEQFF. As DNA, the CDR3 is TGTGCTAGCAGCGCCTCCGTAGCGGTCTCCAATGAGCAGTTCTTC.

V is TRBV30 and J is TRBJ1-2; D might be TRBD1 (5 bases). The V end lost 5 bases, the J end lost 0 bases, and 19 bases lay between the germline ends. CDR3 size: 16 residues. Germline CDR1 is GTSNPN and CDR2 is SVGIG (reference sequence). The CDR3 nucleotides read TGTGCCTGGGGTTCACACAGACAGAGACCTAACTATGGCTACACCTTC. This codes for CAWGSHRQRPNYGYTF.

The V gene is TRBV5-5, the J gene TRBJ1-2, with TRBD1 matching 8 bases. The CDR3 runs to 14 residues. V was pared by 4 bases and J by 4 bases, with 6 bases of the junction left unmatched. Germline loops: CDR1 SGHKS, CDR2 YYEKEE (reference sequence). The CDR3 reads CASSRTQGAYGYTF. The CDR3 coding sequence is TGTGCCAGCAGCCGCACTCAGGGGGCCTATGGCTACACCTTC.

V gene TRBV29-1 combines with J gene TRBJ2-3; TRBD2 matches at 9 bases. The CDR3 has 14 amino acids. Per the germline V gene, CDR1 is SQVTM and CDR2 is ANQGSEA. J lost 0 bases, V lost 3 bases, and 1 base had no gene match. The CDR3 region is CSVDTSGSTDTQYF. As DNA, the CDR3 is TGCAGCGTTGATACTAGCGGGAGCACAGATACGCAGTATTTT.

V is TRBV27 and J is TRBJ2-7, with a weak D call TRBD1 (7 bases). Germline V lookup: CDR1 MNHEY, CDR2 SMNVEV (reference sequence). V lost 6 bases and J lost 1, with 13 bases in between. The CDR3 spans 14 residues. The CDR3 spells CASSPTGRSYEQYF. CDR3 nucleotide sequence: TGTGCCAGCAGCCCGACAGGGAGGTCCTACGAGCAGTACTTC.

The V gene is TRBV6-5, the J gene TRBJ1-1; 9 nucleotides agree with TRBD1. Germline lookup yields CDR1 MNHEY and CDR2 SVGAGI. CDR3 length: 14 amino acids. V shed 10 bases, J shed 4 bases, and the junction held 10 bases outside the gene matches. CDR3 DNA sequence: TGTGCCACCAGAGGGACAGGGAGGGTCACTGAAGCTTTCTTT. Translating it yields CATRGTGRVTEAFF.

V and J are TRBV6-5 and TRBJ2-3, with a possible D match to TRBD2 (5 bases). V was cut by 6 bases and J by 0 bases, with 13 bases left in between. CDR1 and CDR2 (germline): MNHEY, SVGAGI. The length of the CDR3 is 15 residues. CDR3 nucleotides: TGTGCCAGCAGCGACTACCACGCTAGCACAGATACGCAGTATTTT. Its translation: CASSDYHASTDTQYF.

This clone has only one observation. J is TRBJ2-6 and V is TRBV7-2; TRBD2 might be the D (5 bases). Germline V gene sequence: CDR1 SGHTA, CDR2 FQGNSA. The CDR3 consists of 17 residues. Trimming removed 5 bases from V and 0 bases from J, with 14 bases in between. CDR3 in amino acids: CASSGGYTSSGANVLTF. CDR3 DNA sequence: TGTGCCAGCAGCGGAGGTTACACCTCCTCTGGGGCCAACGTCCTGACTTTC. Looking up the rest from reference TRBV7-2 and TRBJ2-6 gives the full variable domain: GAGVSQSPSNKVTEKGKDVELRCDPISGHTALYWYRQSLGQGLEFLIYFQGNSAPDKSGLPSDRFSAERTGGSVSTLTIQRTQQEDSAVYLCASSGGYTSSGANVLTFGAGSRLTVL.

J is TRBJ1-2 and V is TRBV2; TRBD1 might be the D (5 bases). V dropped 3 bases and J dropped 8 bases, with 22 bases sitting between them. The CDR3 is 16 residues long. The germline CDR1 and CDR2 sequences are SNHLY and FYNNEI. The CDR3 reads CASSELGGISGTGYTF. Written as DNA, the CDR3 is TGTGCCAGCAGTGAGCTGGGGGGAATATCAGGAACCGGCTACACCTTC.